The T cell receptor (beta chain) under discussion was sequenced for a study of T-cell reconstitution after alpha-beta-depleted transplantation in children. General study results and limits: The origin of alpha-beta T cells about two months after transplant was reportedly several hundred expanded graft clones. Counts and diversity of T cells one year after transplant came mostly from newly produced T cells.

Using unique molecular identifiers, the investigators prepared the TCRbeta library. One entry per CDR3 protein, called by TCRdb with MiXCR from the PCR reads. The sample includes roughly 490,000 distinct CDR3 sequences, roughly 11% seen only once; the top ten take 14%. The table lists this clonotype with a count of one. Its target is not known. With V trimmed by 6 bases and J by 3 bases, 3 bases remained unmatched. The CDR3 sequence is 14 residues long. Germline V CDR1 and CDR2: SGHDT, YYEEEE. V is TRBV5-6 and J is TRBJ2-3; 11 positions agree with TRBD2. This TCR came from a female patient aged 2 to 10 who had a stem cell transplant for aplastic anemia, so the T cells may come from the graft donor. The starting material was PBMCs, mostly from graft donor cells, obtained 180 days after TCRalphabeta/CD19-depleted stem cell transplant. The CDR3 loop is CASMGLAATDTQYF. The DNA for the CDR3 is TGTGCCAGCATGGGACTAGCGGCTACAGATACGCAGTATTTT.